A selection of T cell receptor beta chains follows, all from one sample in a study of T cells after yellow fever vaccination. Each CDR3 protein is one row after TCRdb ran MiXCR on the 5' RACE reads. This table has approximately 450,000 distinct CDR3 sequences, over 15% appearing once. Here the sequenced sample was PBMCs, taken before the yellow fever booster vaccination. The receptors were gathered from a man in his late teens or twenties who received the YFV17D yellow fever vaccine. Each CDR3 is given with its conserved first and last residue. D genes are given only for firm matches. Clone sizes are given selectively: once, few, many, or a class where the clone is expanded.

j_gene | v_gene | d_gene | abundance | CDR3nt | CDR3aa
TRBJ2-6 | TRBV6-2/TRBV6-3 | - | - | TGTGCCAGCAGTGCGAGGCGCTCCTCTGGGGCCAACGTCCTGACTTTC | CASSARRSSGANVLTF
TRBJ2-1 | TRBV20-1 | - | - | TGCAGTGCTAGAGAGGGTTCCCTCAATGAGCAGTTCTTC | CSAREGSLNEQFF
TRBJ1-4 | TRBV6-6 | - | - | TGTGCCAGCAGTGGGACGGAGGGGAATGAAAAACTGTTTTTT | CASSGTEGNEKLFF
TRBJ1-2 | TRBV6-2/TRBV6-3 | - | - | TGTGCCAGCAGGAAAGGAGGGACGTATGGCTACACCTTC | CASRKGGTYGYTF
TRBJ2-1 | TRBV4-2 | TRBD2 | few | TGTGCCAGCAGCCCGGGAGGGGGTGCGAACAATGAGCAGTTCTTC | CASSPGGGANNEQFF
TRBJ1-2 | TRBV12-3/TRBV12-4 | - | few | TGTGCCAGCAGTTTGGCTCAAGGACAGCTTGGCTATGGCTACACCTTC | CASSLAQGQLGYGYTF
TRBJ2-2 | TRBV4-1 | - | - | TGCGCCAGCAGGGAGATGACTGCGAACACCGGGGAGCTGTTTTTT | CASREMTANTGELFF
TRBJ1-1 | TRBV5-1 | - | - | TGCGCCAGCAGCCTCGCAGGGGCGGGAAGCACTGAAGCTTTCTTT | CASSLAGAGSTEAFF
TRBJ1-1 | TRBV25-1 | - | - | TGTGCCAGCAGTGGGGAAGGGCAGGACACTGAAGCTTTCTTT | CASSGEGQDTEAFF
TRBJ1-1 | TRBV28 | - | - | TGTGCCAGCAGTCCAATGGACACTGAAGCTTTCTTT | CASSPMDTEAFF
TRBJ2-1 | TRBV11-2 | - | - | TGTGCCAGCAGCCAGGGGGCTAGCGGGTCGGATGAGCAGTTCTTC | CASSQGASGSDEQFF
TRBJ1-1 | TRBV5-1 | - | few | TGCGCCAGCAGCTTGTGGAACGGGGACACTGAAGCTTTCTTT | CASSLWNGDTEAFF
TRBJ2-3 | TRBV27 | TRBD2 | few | TGTGCCAGCAGTCCCAATCCGCGGACTAGCGGGGAAGGCACAGATACGCAGTATTTT | CASSPNPRTSGEGTDTQYF
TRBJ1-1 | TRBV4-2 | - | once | TGTGCCAGCAGCCACGGCTCTCAGGGGAACACTGAAGCTTTCTTT | CASSHGSQGNTEAFF
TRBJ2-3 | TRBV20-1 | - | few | TGCAGTGCTCCCTGGACGGGGGGCACAGATACGCAGTATTTT | CSAPWTGGTDTQYF
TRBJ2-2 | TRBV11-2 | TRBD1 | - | TGTGCCAGCAGCTCGGGACAGGCGCCCACCGGGGAGCTGTTTTTT | CASSSGQAPTGELFF
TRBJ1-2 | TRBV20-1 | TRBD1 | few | TGCAGTGCTAGATGGGACAGGGCAACGTATGGCTACACCTTC | CSARWDRATYGYTF
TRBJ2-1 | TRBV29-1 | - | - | TGCAGCGTTGAAGATTGGGAAAATGAGCAGTTCTTC | CSVEDWENEQFF
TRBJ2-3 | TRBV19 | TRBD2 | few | TGTGCCAGTAGTTTCCTCGGCGGGGGTGCAGATACGCAGTATTTT | CASSFLGGGADTQYF
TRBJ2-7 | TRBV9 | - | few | TGTGCCAGCAGCGTAGAGAGCTACTCCTACGAGCAGTACTTC | CASSVESYSYEQYF
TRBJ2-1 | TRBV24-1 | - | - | TGTGCCACCAACGGGGGAGGCAATGAGCAGTTCTTC | CATNGGGNEQFF
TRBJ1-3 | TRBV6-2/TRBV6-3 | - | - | TGTGCCAGCGAGCGGGGAAACACCATATATTTT | CASERGNTIYF
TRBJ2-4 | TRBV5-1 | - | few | TGCGCCAGCAGCTTGGACGCGGGTGGAAACATTCAGTACTTC | CASSLDAGGNIQYF
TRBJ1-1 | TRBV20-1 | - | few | TGCAGTGCTAGATATAAGCGAGACATAAGCCTTCCTAGCACTGAAGCTTTCTTT | CSARYKRDISLPSTEAFF
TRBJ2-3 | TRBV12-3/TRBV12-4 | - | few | TGTGCCAGCAGTAAAAGCACAGATACGCAGTATTTT | CASSKSTDTQYF
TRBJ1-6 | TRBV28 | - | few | TGTGCCAGCAGTTTATTTGGTGGAGGACAGCCTAATAATTCACCCCTCCACTTT | CASSLFGGGQPNNSPLHF
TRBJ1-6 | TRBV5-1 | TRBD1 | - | TGCGCCAGCAGCTTGAATGGACAGGGTGGTTCACCCCTCCACTTT | CASSLNGQGGSPLHF
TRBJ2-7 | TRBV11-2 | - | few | TGTGCCAGCAGCTGGCGAGGACGGGTGGATACCATGGACGAGCAGTACTTC | CASSWRGRVDTMDEQYF
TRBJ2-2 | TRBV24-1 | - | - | TGTGCCACCAGTCCGGGACAAAACACCGGGGAGCTGTTTTTT | CATSPGQNTGELFF
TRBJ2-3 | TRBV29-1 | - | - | TGCAGCGTTGAGGGGGGAACAGATACGCAGTATTTT | CSVEGGTDTQYF
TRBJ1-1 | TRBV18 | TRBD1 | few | TGTGCCAGCTCACGGACGACAGGGCGGAACACTGAAGCTTTCTTT | CASSRTTGRNTEAFF
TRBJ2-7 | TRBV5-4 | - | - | TGTGCCAGCAGCTTGGCCTCCGTCTACGAGCAGTACTTC | CASSLASVYEQYF
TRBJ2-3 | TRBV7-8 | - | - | TGTGCCAGCAGCTTACAGGGTCCCGATATATGGAAGAGCACAGATACGCAGTATTTT | CASSLQGPDIWKSTDTQYF